This T cell receptor beta chain was recovered during a study of T cells in Graves' hyperthyroidism and ophthalmopathy. The study, taken as a whole, reports: Researchers report that a 13 V-J model separated ophthalmopathy from stable hyperthyroidism. Most clonotypes expanded in the thyroid (above 0.001) were also present in blood.

This clonotype has at least ten counts. Its target is unknown. Per germline, CDR1 DFQATT and CDR2 SNEGSKA (reference sequence). V lost 3 bases and J lost 4; bases outside the gene matches: 8. The CDR3 spans 15 residues. The investigators amplified TCR beta CDR3 regions from RNA transcripts. The study used the HTBI primer set for a first-round RT-PCR of the TCR CDR3. TCRdb redid the calling of the multiplex PCR reads with MiXCR, one entry per CDR3 protein. Of 190,000 or so distinct CDR3 sequences listed, 15% to 20% were seen once; the top ten hold roughly 44%. V and J are TRBV20-1 and TRBJ1-1; 10 bases agree with TRBD1. The receptor was isolated from a man in his forties with Graves' hyperthyroidism. The specimen was blood. The CDR3 nucleotides are TGCAGTGCTAGGGAACCGGGACAGGGGACCACTGAAGCTTTCTTT. Encoded protein: CSAREPGQGTTEAFF.